Described below is a single TCR beta chain sequence and its context. Enrolled through a virtual design, the participants were between 18 and 89 years of age and came from some 25 US areas. Assignments of participants to cohorts depended upon their own reported clinical history. The trim removed 0 bases at V and 1 base at J, leaving 5 bases unmatched. Germline assignment: CDR1 SEHNR and CDR2 FQNEAQ (reference sequence). This CDR3 is 16 amino acids long. This entry belongs to a study of blood T cell repertoires in COVID-19. Background on the study: From T cells, B-cell-depleted T cells, or PBMCs came the material, which was cDNA or gDNA.

Original handling: Reference gene primer amplification gave nucleated cell count estimates. Sequencing used immunoSEQ multiplex PCR; TCRdb keeps in-frame clones, though not all of them. V, J and clone size reflect that table, while D and trimming were determined from the DNA. The table shows 250,000 to 300,000 clones, with 84% occurring only once. The sequence was collected from a man between 25 and 39 years old with acute COVID-19. Sequencing input: PBMCs or T cells enriched from blood (not recorded which). The V and J genes are TRBV7-9 and TRBJ1-1, with 7 bases identical to TRBD1. The CDR3 loop reads CASSLARGRANTEAFF. CDR3 nucleotides: TGTGCCAGCAGCTTAGCGAGGGGGCGGGCGAACACTGAAGCTTTCTTT. Full variable domain (remainder filled in from reference TRBV7-9 and TRBJ1-1): DTGVSQNPRHKITKRGQNVTFRCDPISEHNRLYWYRQTLGQGPEFLTYFQNEAQLEKSRLLSDRFSAERPKGSFSTLEIQRTEQGDSAMYLCASSLARGRANTEAFFGQGTRLTVV.